This T cell receptor beta chain was found in a study of blood T cell repertoires in COVID-19. As for the study in general: The analysed material was cDNA or gDNA that came from T cells, B-cell-depleted T cells, or PBMCs.

This table comes from immunoSEQ multiplex PCR, and its TCRdb copy is limited to in-frame clones, with some not included. This sample has fewer than 350,000 clones, with 70% to 90% found just once. This clone has only one observation. The CDR3 spans 10 residues. Trimming stripped 7 bases from V and 9 bases from J, with 9 bases between. The V gene's germline CDR1 is LGHNT and CDR2 FRNRAP. Source material: peripheral blood. V usage is TRBV12-5 and J usage is TRBJ2-5, with a tentative D call TRBD2 (6 bases). The sequence was collected from a woman between 65 and 79 years old with COVID-19, enrolled during active disease. CDR3 sequence: CASVWGAQYF. In DNA form, the CDR3 reads TGTGCTAGTGTCTGGGGGGCCCAGTACTTC.